This T cell receptor (beta chain) was identified in a study of T cell responses to AZD1222 COVID-19 vaccine. The study, taken as a whole, reports: Donors, mostly white British, included more females; clonal diversity was possibly underestimated. Seropositive AZD1222 recipients at baseline numbered only five or six. Two doses of AZD1222 preceded a rise in Spike-specific TCR breadth and depth.

The CDR3 is 17 residues long. V lost 5 bases to trimming and J lost 0 bases, with 19 bases between them. CDR1 SEHNR and CDR2 FQNEAQ come from the germline V gene (reference sequence). Clones were read by immunoSEQ multiplex PCR, and TCRdb kept only the in-frame ones, dropping some. This repertoire shows some 100,000 clones, 92% found once; its top ten account for roughly 3%. In the case of this clone: Antigen specificity is unknown.

Sequenced here: peripheral blood, sampled 28 days after the second AZD1222 dose. The TCR originated in an adult who received the AZD1222 COVID-19 vaccine. The V and J genes are TRBV7-9 and TRBJ1-1; D is uncertain. The CDR3 nucleotides are TGTGCCAGCAGCCCCATAGTTTTACGGGATTTGAACACTGAAGCTTTCTTT. It translates to CASSPIVLRDLNTEAFF.